This T cell receptor beta chain was identified during a study of blood T cell repertoires in COVID-19. Sequencing was performed with immunoSEQ multiplex PCR; in TCRdb, only in-frame clones are kept and a portion is missing. The table has about 75,000 clones, about 79% seen once; the top ten hold 20% to 25%. V dropped 0 bases and J dropped 0; count of bases not matched to a gene: 8. The CDR3 totals 19 residues. Germline CDR1 reads LGHDT; CDR2 reads YNNKEL (reference sequence). The chain is built from TRBV3-1 (or the pseudogene TRBV3-2) and TRBJ2-4; TRBD1 agrees at 10 bases. Sequencing input: peripheral blood. The sequence was collected from a woman aged 50 to 60 with acute or convalescent COVID-19. The CDR3 spells CASSQESGTGEIAKNIQYF. Here the CDR3 DNA reads TGTGCCAGCAGCCAAGAGAGTGGGACAGGGGAGATAGCCAAAAACATTCAGTACTTC.